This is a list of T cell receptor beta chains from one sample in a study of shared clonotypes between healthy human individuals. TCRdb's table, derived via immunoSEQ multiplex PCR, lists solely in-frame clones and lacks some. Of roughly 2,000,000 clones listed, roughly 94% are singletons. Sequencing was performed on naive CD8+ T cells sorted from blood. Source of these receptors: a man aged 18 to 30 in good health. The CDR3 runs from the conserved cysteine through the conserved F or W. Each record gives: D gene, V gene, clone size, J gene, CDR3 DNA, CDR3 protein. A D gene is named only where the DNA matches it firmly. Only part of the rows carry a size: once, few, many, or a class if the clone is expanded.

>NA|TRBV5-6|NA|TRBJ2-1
TGTGCCAGCAGCTCCGGGACCCTTGTCAATGAGCAGTTCTTC
CASSSGTLVNEQFF
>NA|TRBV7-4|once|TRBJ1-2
TGTGCCAGCAGCTGCCCCTATGGCTACACCTTC
CASSCPYGYTF
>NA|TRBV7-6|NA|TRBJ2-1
TGTGCCAGCAGCCCCACCAAAGGGGACAATGAGCAGTTCTTC
CASSPTKGDNEQFF
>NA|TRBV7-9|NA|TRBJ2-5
TGTGCCGTAGCCCTTGCCCGGCCCCAAGAGACCCAGTACTTC
CAVALARPQETQYF
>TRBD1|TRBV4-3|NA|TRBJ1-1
TGCGCCAGCAGCCAAGTGTGGGCGGGGACAGCTGAAGCTTTCTTT
CASSQVWAGTAEAFF
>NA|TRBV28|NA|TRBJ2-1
TGTGCCAGCAGTTTGGTACCGGGGGCGCCCGCCTTCGGTGAGCAGTTCTTC
CASSLVPGAPAFGEQFF
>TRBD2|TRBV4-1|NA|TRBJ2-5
TGCGCCAGCCGGGCCTCTGTAGCGGGGTGGGAGACCCAGTACTTC
CASRASVAGWETQYF
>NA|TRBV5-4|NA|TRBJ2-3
TGTGCCAGCAGCTTGGGCCAGTGGGTAGATACGCAGTATTTT
CASSLGQWVDTQYF
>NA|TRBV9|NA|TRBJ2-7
TGTGCCAGCAGCGTAGGCGGGGATGTCAACGAGCAGTACTTC
CASSVGGDVNEQYF
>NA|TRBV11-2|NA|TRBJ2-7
TGTGCCAGCAGCTTATTGAGCGAGCAGTACTTC
CASSLLSEQYF
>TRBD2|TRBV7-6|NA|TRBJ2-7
TGTGCCAGCAGCTTCTTTGCGCTAGAGACCGGGGGGGGCAAGGAGCAGTACTTC
CASSFFALETGGGKEQYF
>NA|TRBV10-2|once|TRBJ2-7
TGCGCCAGCAGTGTGGGCGGATCCTACGAGCAGTACTTC
CASSVGGSYEQYF
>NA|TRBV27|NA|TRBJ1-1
TGTGCCAGCAGTTTAAAGGGCGGGACCACTGAAGCTTTCTTT
CASSLKGGTTEAFF
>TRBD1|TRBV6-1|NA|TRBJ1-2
TGTGCCAGCAGTGAAGGGACAGGGGGCATATATGGCTACACCTTC
CASSEGTGGIYGYTF
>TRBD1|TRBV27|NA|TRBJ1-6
TGTGCCAGCAGTCTGACAGGGGCGAATTCACCCCTCCACTTT
CASSLTGANSPLHF
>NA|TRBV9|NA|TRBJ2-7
TGTGCCAGCAGCGTAGGGGTCGGGTCCGGCGAGCAGTACTTC
CASSVGVGSGEQYF
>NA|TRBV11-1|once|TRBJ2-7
TGTGCCAGCAGCTTGTGGGGAACCTACGAGCAGTACTTC
CASSLWGTYEQYF
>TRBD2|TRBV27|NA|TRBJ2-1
TGTGCCAGCACCCCCCTCCGGGGACTAGCGATCAATGAGCAGTTCTTC
CASTPLRGLAINEQFF
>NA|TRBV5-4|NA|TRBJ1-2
TGTGCCAGCAGCTTGGGGAGGGACTACTATGGCTACACCTTC
CASSLGRDYYGYTF
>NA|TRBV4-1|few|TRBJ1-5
TGCGCCAGCAGCCAAGTCAGCACGGTAAATCAGCCCCAGCATTTT
CASSQVSTVNQPQHF
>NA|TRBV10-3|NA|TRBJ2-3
TGTGCCATCAGTGTCCGGGGGAAAGGGACAGATACGCAGTATTTT
CAISVRGKGTDTQYF
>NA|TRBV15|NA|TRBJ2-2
TGTGCCACCAGCGGGGGGAACACCGGGGAGCTGTTTTTT
CATSGGNTGELFF
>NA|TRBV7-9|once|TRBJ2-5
TGTGCCAGCAGCGAAGGGGGGCGGGGAGAGACCCAGTACTTC
CASSEGGRGETQYF
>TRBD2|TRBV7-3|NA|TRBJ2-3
TGTGCCAGCAGCTCAGCTAGCGGGGGGTACACAGATACGCAGTATTTT
CASSSASGGYTDTQYF
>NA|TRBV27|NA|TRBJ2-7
TGTGCCAGCAGGACGGACATCGGAGAGTACGAGCAGTACTTC
CASRTDIGEYEQYF
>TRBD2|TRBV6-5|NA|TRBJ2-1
TGTGCCAGCAGTTACGGTTCTAGCGGGAGGATTGAGCAGTTCTTC
CASSYGSSGRIEQFF
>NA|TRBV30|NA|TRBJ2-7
TGTGCCTGGAGTCCAGGGTCTCCCGATATACCAGGCTCCTACGAGCAGTACTTC
CAWSPGSPDIPGSYEQYF
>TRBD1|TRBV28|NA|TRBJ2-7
TGTGCCAGCAGGGGGACAGGCCTCTCCTACGAGCAGTACTTC
CASRGTGLSYEQYF
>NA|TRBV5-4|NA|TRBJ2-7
TGTGCCAGCAGCTTTATGCAGGACTACGAGCAGTACTTC
CASSFMQDYEQYF
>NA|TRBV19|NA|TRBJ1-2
TGTGCCAGTAGTATCAACATGGAAGCATGGTATGGCTACACCTTC
CASSINMEAWYGYTF
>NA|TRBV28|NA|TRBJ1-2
TGTGCCAGCAGTTTATACGGGGCCGTTTCTGGCTACACCTTC
CASSLYGAVSGYTF
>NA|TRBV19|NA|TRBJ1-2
TGTGCCAGTAGTACCTTAGACAGGTTGCTCTCGGGCTACACCTTC
CASSTLDRLLSGYTF
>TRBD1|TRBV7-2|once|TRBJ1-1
TGTGCCAGCAGCCCCCAGGGACAGGGGTATCCTGAAGCTTTCTTT
CASSPQGQGYPEAFF
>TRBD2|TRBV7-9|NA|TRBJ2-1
TGTGCCAGCAGCCCCGGGACTAGCGGGAGGGCCAGGCAGTTCTTC
CASSPGTSGRARQFF
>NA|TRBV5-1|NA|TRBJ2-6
TGCGCCAGCAGCTTGGCCTTTGGCCTCCCGAGCTCTGGGGCCAACGTCCTGACTTTC
CASSLAFGLPSSGANVLTF
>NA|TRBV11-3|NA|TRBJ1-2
TGTGCCAGCAGCTTAGACGGTGGGGAGGCAACCTTC
CASSLDGGEATF
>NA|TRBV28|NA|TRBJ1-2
TGTGCCAGCACCTCTCTGGGCGGCTATGGCTACACCTTC
CASTSLGGYGYTF
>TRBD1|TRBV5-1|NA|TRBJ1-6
TGCGCCAGCAGCTTTACAGGGGCAACAAATTCACCCCTCCACTTT
CASSFTGATNSPLHF
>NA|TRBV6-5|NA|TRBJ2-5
TGTGCCAGCAGACTTACCGGGAGCCAAGAGACCCAGTACTTC
CASRLTGSQETQYF
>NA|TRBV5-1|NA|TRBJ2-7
TGCGCCAGCAGCACCGAGTCAGGGGTATACTACGAGCAGTACTTC
CASSTESGVYYEQYF
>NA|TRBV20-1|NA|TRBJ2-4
TGCAGTGCTAGCGGCAAAAACATTCAGTACTTC
CSASGKNIQYF
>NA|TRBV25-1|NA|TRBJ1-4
TGTGCCAGCAGTGAAATCGGTGAGGGCCGCAATGAAAAACTGTTTTTT
CASSEIGEGRNEKLFF
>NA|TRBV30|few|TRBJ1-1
TGTGCCTGGAGTCAAGGGAACACTGAAGCTTTCTTT
CAWSQGNTEAFF
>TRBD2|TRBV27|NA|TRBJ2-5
TGTGCCAGCAGTCTAGCGGGAGTTGGGGAGCAGTACTTC
CASSLAGVGEQYF
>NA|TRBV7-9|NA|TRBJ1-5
TGTGCCAGCAGCCAGGGAGGGAGCAATCAGCCCCAGCATTTT
CASSQGGSNQPQHF
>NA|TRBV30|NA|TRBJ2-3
TGTGCCTGGAGTGACGGATGGACAGATACGCAGTATTTT
CAWSDGWTDTQYF
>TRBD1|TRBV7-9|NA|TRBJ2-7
TGTGCCAGCAGCCCGGACAGGGTACCTGGCGAGCAGTACTTC
CASSPDRVPGEQYF